This is a list of T cell receptor beta chains from one sample in a study of tumor and adjacent non-tumor tissue in lung cancer. TCRdb reprocessed the multiplex PCR reads with MiXCR, giving one entry per CDR3 protein. The table lists over 60,000 distinct CDR3 sequences, around 78% of them singletons. The sequencing sample was made of lung tumor tissue. The origin of the receptors is a man in his 60s with non-small cell lung cancer. The CDR3 runs from the conserved cysteine through the conserved F or W. The order of the fields is J gene, D gene, clone size, V gene, CDR3 length, CDR3 DNA, CDR3 protein. The D gene is left open where the match is weak. A clone size is listed for some rows: how often the clone was seen (once, few, many), or a class if it is expanded.

j_call: TRBJ2-4; d_call: TRBD2; clone_size: many; v_call: TRBV28; cdr3_length: 17; cdr3_nt: TGTGCCAGCTCACCCTTAGCGGGAGCGATGGCCAAAAACATTCAGTACTTC; cdr3_aa: CASSPLAGAMAKNIQYF
j_call: TRBJ2-3; d_call: TRBD2; clone_size: NA; v_call: TRBV5-4; cdr3_length: 16; cdr3_nt: TGTGCCAGCTGTCCTATCGAGCGGGAACCGGGAGATACGCAGTATTTT; cdr3_aa: CASCPIEREPGDTQYF
j_call: TRBJ2-1; d_call: TRBD1; clone_size: few; v_call: TRBV29-1; cdr3_length: 14; cdr3_nt: TGCAGCGTCCGACCGGGACAGAGGGCTAATGAGCAGTTCTTC; cdr3_aa: CSVRPGQRANEQFF
j_call: TRBJ2-3; d_call: TRBD2; clone_size: NA; v_call: TRBV5-4; cdr3_length: 16; cdr3_nt: TGTGCCATCAGCCTTATCGAGCGGGAGCCGGGAGATACGCAATATTTT; cdr3_aa: CAISLIEREPGDTQYF
j_call: TRBJ2-7; d_call: NA; clone_size: NA; v_call: TRBV20-1; cdr3_length: 14; cdr3_nt: TGCAGTGCTGGATCCGGTCAACTAGACCACGATCAGTACTTC; cdr3_aa: CSAGSGQLDHDQYF
j_call: TRBJ2-1; d_call: NA; clone_size: NA; v_call: TRBV20-1; cdr3_length: 14; cdr3_nt: TGCAGTAATAGTGAAAGGGAAGGTGAAAATGAGCAGTTCTTC; cdr3_aa: CSNSEREGENEQFF
j_call: TRBJ2-5; d_call: NA; clone_size: NA; v_call: TRBV12-3/TRBV12-4; cdr3_length: 14; cdr3_nt: TGTGCCAGCAGTTTAGCCACAGGGCAAGAGAACAAGTACTTC; cdr3_aa: CASSLATGQENKYF
j_call: TRBJ2-3; d_call: NA; clone_size: few; v_call: TRBV11-3; cdr3_length: 16; cdr3_nt: TGTGCCAGCAGCTCCGGGCTAGTAAATAGCATAGATACGCAGTATTTT; cdr3_aa: CASSSGLVNSIDTQYF
j_call: TRBJ1-5; d_call: TRBD1; clone_size: NA; v_call: TRBV20-1; cdr3_length: 13; cdr3_nt: TGCAGTGCTACTACAGGGGATTATCGGCCCCAACATTTT; cdr3_aa: CSATTGDYRPQHF
j_call: TRBJ2-1; d_call: TRBD2; clone_size: NA; v_call: TRBV6-5; cdr3_length: 15; cdr3_nt: TGTGCCAGCAAAAGGAGGGAGGGCCCCTACAATGAGCAGTTCTTC; cdr3_aa: CASKRREGPYNEQFF
j_call: TRBJ1-5; d_call: TRBD1; clone_size: NA; v_call: TRBV28; cdr3_length: 17; cdr3_nt: TGTGCCAACAGTAATCACCGGGACAGGGCGGGCAATCAGCCCCAGCATTTT; cdr3_aa: CANSNHRDRAGNQPQHF
j_call: TRBJ1-2; d_call: NA; clone_size: few; v_call: TRBV5-4; cdr3_length: 12; cdr3_nt: TGTGCCAGCAGCTTGGATAAATATGGATACACCTTC; cdr3_aa: CASSLDKYGYTF
j_call: TRBJ2-7; d_call: NA; clone_size: NA; v_call: TRBV29-1; cdr3_length: 16; cdr3_nt: NA; cdr3_aa: CSVVVGSGTGGYEQYF
j_call: TRBJ1-1; d_call: NA; clone_size: many; v_call: TRBV10-2; cdr3_length: 15; cdr3_nt: TGCGCCAGCAGTGAGTGGGGGGCGGGGAACACTGAAGCTTTCTTT; cdr3_aa: CASSEWGAGNTEAFF
j_call: TRBJ2-1; d_call: NA; clone_size: once; v_call: TRBV28; cdr3_length: 13; cdr3_nt: TGTGCCAGCAGTTTGTCCTCCATGACCGAGCAGTTCTTC; cdr3_aa: CASSLSSMTEQFF
j_call: TRBJ2-7; d_call: TRBD1; clone_size: NA; v_call: TRBV6-5; cdr3_length: 15; cdr3_nt: TGTGCCAGCAGTTACTTCGGGGACAGTTCCTACGGGCAGTACTTC; cdr3_aa: CASSYFGDSSYGQYF
j_call: TRBJ1-5; d_call: NA; clone_size: NA; v_call: TRBV20-1; cdr3_length: 15; cdr3_nt: TGCAGTGCGGAATTTCCCCTCCGCAACAATCAGCCCCAGCATTTT; cdr3_aa: CSAEFPLRNNQPQHF